This T cell receptor (beta chain) came from a study of blood T cell repertoires in COVID-19. V lost 6 bases, J lost 4 bases, and 7 bases stayed unmatched. Germline values: CDR1 MNHEY, CDR2 SVGEGT. The CDR3 covers 14 residues. Sequencing was performed with immunoSEQ multiplex PCR; in TCRdb, only in-frame clones are kept and a portion is missing. The sample consists of about 150,000 clones, 65% to 90% of them appearing once. The specimen was peripheral blood. The chain carries TRBV6-2 or TRBV6-3 and TRBJ1-1; 8 nucleotides line up with TRBD1. The clonotype originates from a woman in her forties or fifties with acute or convalescent COVID-19. CDR3 loop: CASSRTGRGTEAFF. The CDR3 DNA is TGTGCCAGCAGCCGGACAGGGCGGGGCACTGAAGCTTTCTTT.